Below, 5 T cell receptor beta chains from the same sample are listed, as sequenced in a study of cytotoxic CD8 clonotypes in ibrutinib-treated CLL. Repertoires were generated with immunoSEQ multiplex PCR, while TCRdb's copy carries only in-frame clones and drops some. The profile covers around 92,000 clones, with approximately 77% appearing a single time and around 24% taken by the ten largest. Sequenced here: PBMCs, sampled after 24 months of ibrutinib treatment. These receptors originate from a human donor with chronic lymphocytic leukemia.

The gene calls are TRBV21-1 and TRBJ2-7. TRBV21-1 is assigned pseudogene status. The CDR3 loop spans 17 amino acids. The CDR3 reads CASSNSSRRPIGYEQYF. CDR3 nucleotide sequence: TGTGCCAGCAGCAATTCTTCCCGCCGACCAATTGGCTACGAGCAGTACTTC.

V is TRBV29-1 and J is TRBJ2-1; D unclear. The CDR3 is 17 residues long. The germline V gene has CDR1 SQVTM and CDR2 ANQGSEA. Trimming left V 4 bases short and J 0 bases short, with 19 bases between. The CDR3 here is CSVGTRAFRSSYNEQFF. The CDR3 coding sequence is TGCAGCGTTGGTACTCGGGCCTTCCGGAGCTCCTACAATGAGCAGTTCTTC.

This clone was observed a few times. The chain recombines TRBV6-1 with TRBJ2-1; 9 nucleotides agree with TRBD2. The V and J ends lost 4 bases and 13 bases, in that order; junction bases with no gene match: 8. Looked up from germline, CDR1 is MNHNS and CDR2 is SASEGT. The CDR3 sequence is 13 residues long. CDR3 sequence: CASSVSGRASQFF. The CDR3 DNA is TGTGCCAGCAGTGTTAGCGGGAGAGCTTCCCAGTTCTTC.

This CDR3 reads CASSLAATGVDTEAFF. DNA of the CDR3: TGCGCCAGCAGCTTGGCCGCGACAGGGGTGGACACTGAAGCTTTCTTT. V and J are TRBV5-1 and TRBJ1-1; TRBD1 matches at 8 bases. CDR1 and CDR2 (germline): SGHRS, YFSETQ. Trimming removed 0 bases from V and 3 bases from J; junction bases left unmatched: 7. The CDR3 loop spans 16 amino acids.

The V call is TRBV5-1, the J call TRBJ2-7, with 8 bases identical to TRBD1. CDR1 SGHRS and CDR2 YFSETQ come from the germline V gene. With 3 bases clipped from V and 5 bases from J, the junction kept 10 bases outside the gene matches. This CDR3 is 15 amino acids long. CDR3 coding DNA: TGCGCCAGCAGCTGGGGGACAGGAAAATCGGACGAGCAGTACTTC. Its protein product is CASSWGTGKSDEQYF.